Here is one T cell receptor beta chain with its context. As yet, its antigen is unknown. TCRdb's copy holds only in-frame clones and misses some; the assay was immunoSEQ multiplex PCR. The sample includes roughly 170,000 clones, 88% of them seen just once. These data come from a study of T cell responses to AZD1222 COVID-19 vaccine. The CDR3 runs 15 residues. CDR1 is SGHVS and CDR2 is FQNEAQ in the germline V gene. V lost 3 bases, J lost 3 bases, and 5 bases stayed unmatched. Whole-study results and caveats: Sampling captured repertoires only after the peak T cell response.

The origin of this receptor is an adult in good health. The chain links TRBV7-8 to TRBJ2-7; 10 bases match TRBD1. This specimen consisted of peripheral blood, obtained on day 0 of AZD1222 vaccination. CDR3 amino acids: CASSLGGQGYYEQYF. Written as DNA, the CDR3 is TGTGCCAGCAGCTTGGGGGGACAGGGGTACTACGAGCAGTACTTC.